One sample yielded the 9 T cell receptor beta chains listed below, sequenced in a study of identical twins (dated by TCRdb to about 2016). Library preparation used 5' RACE. Sequencing relied on an Illumina HiSeq 2000. TCRdb reprocessed the public reads (quality trimming at Q25 with fastp, clone calling with MiXCR) and kept in-frame beta chains. Each record represents a unique CDR3 protein, reported with the most common genes and DNA among its rows. This sample lists roughly 350,000 distinct CDR3 sequences; approximately 13% were detected once. About 7% of the sample belongs to the ten largest clones. The same specimen was also included in a second study, on yellow fever vaccine responses in identical twins.

Sequenced sample: CD8+ T cells sorted from blood. These receptors were collected from a woman under 30 in good health.

CDR3 amino acids: CASSELAGGPNEQFF. The CDR3 nucleotides read TGTGCCAGCAGTGAACTAGCGGGGGGGCCCAATGAGCAGTTCTTC. J is TRBJ2-1 and V is TRBV6-1; TRBD2 aligns across 12 bases. Germline V gene sequence: CDR1 MNHNS, CDR2 SASEGT. The ends lost 2 bases at V and 6 bases at J; junction bases unmatched: 2. The CDR3 has 15 residues.

The chain has TRBV5-1 and TRBJ2-7, with 10 bases matching TRBD2. The trim removed 9 bases at V and 0 bases at J, leaving 12 bases unmatched. Germline V gene sequence: CDR1 SGHRS, CDR2 YFSETQ. CDR3 size: 16 residues. DNA of the CDR3: TGCGCCAACGAAGCGGGGGGGCCAACTAGCTCCTACGAGCAGTACGTC. Protein sequence: CANEAGGPTSSYEQYV.

This clonotype was observed at least ten times. The rearrangement joins TRBV4-1 to TRBJ2-1; D is perhaps TRBD2 (5 bases). The germline V gene has CDR1 MGHRA and CDR2 YSYEKL. Trimming stripped 0 bases from V and 6 bases from J, with 12 bases between. The CDR3 length is 15 residues. The CDR3 nucleotides read TGCGCCAGCAGCCAAGAGGGCCCGGGGTTCAATGAGCAGTTCTTC. This codes for CASSQEGPGFNEQFF.

The rearrangement links TRBV15 to TRBJ1-4; no firm D call. CDR3 length: 14 residues. Trimming took 1 base from V and 3 from J, leaving 6 bases between them. Germline CDR1 is LNHNV and CDR2 is YYDKDF (reference sequence). In nucleotides, the CDR3 is TGTGCCACCAGCAGAGTGTCGGCTAATGAAAAACTGTTTTTT. Its translation: CATSRVSANEKLFF.

The chain uses TRBV5-1 and TRBJ2-3; no reliable D call. The germline gives CDR1 SGHRS, CDR2 YFSETQ. The V and J ends lost 4 bases and 4 bases respectively, with 16 bases between them. CDR3 length: 15 residues. CDR3 amino acids: CASSPDRRFPDTQYF. The CDR3, as DNA: TGCGCCAGCAGCCCGGACCGTCGGTTCCCAGATACGCAGTATTTT. Full variable domain (outside the CDR3, taken from reference TRBV5-1 and TRBJ2-3): KAGVTQTPRYLIKTRGQQVTLSCSPISGHRSVSWYQQTPGQGLQFLFEYFSETQRNKGNFPGRFSGRQFSNSRSEMNVSTLELGDSALYLCASSPDRRFPDTQYFGPGTRLTVL.

The chain combines TRBV7-8 with TRBJ2-3; 11 bases map to TRBD2. The CDR3 runs to 16 residues. V gave up 1 base and J gave up 3 bases; unmatched junction bases: 3. Looked up from germline, CDR1 is SGHVS and CDR2 is FQNEAQ. CDR3 nucleotide sequence: TGTGCCAGCAGCTTAGTTAGCGGGGGGGGGACAGATACGCAGTATTTT. Protein sequence: CASSLVSGGGTDTQYF. The whole variable domain, remainder taken from reference TRBV7-8 and TRBJ2-3, is GAGVSQSPRYKVAKRGQDVALRCDPISGHVSLFWYQQALGQGPEFLTYFQNEAQLDKSGLPSDRFFAERPEGSVSTLKIQRTQQEDSAVYLCASSLVSGGGTDTQYFGPGTRLTVL.

This clonotype has at least ten counts. The V gene is TRBV12-3 or TRBV12-4, the J gene TRBJ2-1, with 10 bases lining up with TRBD1. V was clipped by 5 bases and J by 8 bases; unmatched bases: 15. This CDR3 region has 17 residues. The CDR3 nucleotides read TGTGCCAGCAGTATCCAAACCGGGACAGGGGATCTCGATGAGCAGTTCTTC. Translating gives CASSIQTGTGDLDEQFF.

This clonotype came up many times. The V and J genes are TRBV27 and TRBJ2-3; D remains ambiguous. Deletions cut 3 bases from V and 2 bases from J, with 9 bases between. This CDR3 has 14 residues. Germline V gene lookup returns CDR1 MNHEY and CDR2 SMNVEV (reference sequence). DNA of the CDR3: TGTGCCAGCAGTTTTTCGGGCCCCACAGATACGCAGTATTTT. Protein: CASSFSGPTDTQYF.

This chain links TRBV7-9 with TRBJ2-7; maybe TRBD1 (5 bases). Trimming cost V 0 bases and J 2 bases, with 11 bases left between them. The CDR3 has 15 residues. Germline assignment: CDR1 SEHNR and CDR2 FQNEAQ (reference sequence). The CDR3 DNA reads TGTGCCAGCAGCTTAGCAAGGGGCCCCACCTACGAGCAGTACTTC. This sequence encodes CASSLARGPTYEQYF.